These 18 T cell receptor beta chains came from one sample sequenced in a study of blood T cell repertoires in COVID-19. Sequencing was performed with immunoSEQ multiplex PCR; in TCRdb, only in-frame clones are kept and a portion is missing. The profile covers about 400,000 clones, with around 90% appearing a single time and more than 2% taken by the ten largest. Sequencing input: PBMCs or T cells enriched from blood (not recorded which). All receptors derive from a woman in her thirties or forties with acute COVID-19.

As DNA, the CDR3 is TGTGCCAGCAGTACCTACGGGGAGGACTACGAGCAGTACTTC. Residues: CASSTYGEDYEQYF. The rearrangement joins TRBV2 to TRBJ2-7; D is perhaps TRBD2 (6 bases). V dropped 5 bases and J dropped 3 bases, with 14 bases sitting between them. Per germline, CDR1 SNHLY and CDR2 FYNNEI. The length of the CDR3 is 14 residues.

The chain combines TRBV30 with TRBJ1-5; 7 nucleotides match TRBD1. The CDR3 is made up of 13 amino acids. Germline V lookup: CDR1 GTSNPN, CDR2 SVGIG (reference sequence). J lost 5 bases, V lost 4 bases, and 5 bases had no gene match. The CDR3 DNA follows: TGTGCCTGGACTCCCAGGGGGGATCAGCCCCAGCATTTT. This codes for CAWTPRGDQPQHF.

The chain uses TRBV13 and TRBJ2-1; 9 positions agree with TRBD2. Germline CDR1 PRHDT, CDR2 FYEKMQ (reference sequence). The trim removed 2 bases at V and 8 bases at J, leaving 10 bases unmatched. The CDR3 sequence is 16 residues long. The CDR3 bases are TGTGCCAGCAGCTTAAGAAGGACTAGCGTAAGCTATGAGCAGTTCTTC. Its protein is CASSLRRTSVSYEQFF.

CDR3 in amino acids: CSVDLVYGYTF. The CDR3 DNA is TGCAGCGTTGACCTCGTCTATGGCTACACCTTC. This rearrangement joins TRBV29-1 to TRBJ1-2; D is undetermined. Trimming removed 3 bases from V and 4 bases from J, with 6 bases in between. The germline CDR1 and CDR2 sequences are SQVTM and ANQGSEA. CDR3 length: 11 residues.

J is TRBJ1-1 and V is TRBV5-4; tentatively, D is TRBD1 (5 bases). V was clipped by 1 base and J by 4 bases, with 11 bases between them. The germline CDR1 and CDR2 sequences are SGHNT and YYREEE (reference sequence). The CDR3 is 14 residues long. Here the CDR3 DNA reads TGTGCCAGCAGCTTGCCAGGGTTGAGCACTGAAGCTTTCTTT. Protein product: CASSLPGLSTEAFF.

The J gene is TRBJ2-3, the V gene TRBV20-1, with D possibly being TRBD1 (5 bases). This CDR3 has 16 amino acids. Between the trimmed V and J ends, which lost 3 bases and 0 bases, there was a span of 16 bases. Germline V gives CDR1 DFQATT, CDR2 SNEGSKA (reference sequence). Written as DNA, the CDR3 is TGCAGTGCTAGTGGTCTTGGGGCAGCTAGCACAGATACGCAGTATTTT. It encodes CSASGLGAASTDTQYF.

The chain joins TRBV30 to TRBJ1-2; 7 nucleotides match TRBD1. The J segment lost 0 bases and the V segment lost 7 bases, leaving 5 bases of the junction unmatched. The CDR3 is made up of 13 amino acids. Germline V lookup: CDR1 GTSNPN, CDR2 SVGIG (reference sequence). CDR3: CALGQEANYGYTF. CDR3 nucleotides: TGTGCCTTAGGACAGGAAGCTAACTATGGCTACACCTTC.

This rearrangement joins TRBV5-8 to TRBJ1-2; D gene unclear. The CDR3 runs 13 residues. The V and J ends lost 0 bases and 5 bases respectively, with 8 bases between them. Germline CDR1 and CDR2: SGHTS and YDEGEE. CDR3 in DNA: TGTGCCAGCAGCTTGGTCGGTCAATATGGCTACACCTTC. Translating it yields CASSLVGQYGYTF.

This chain joins TRBV30 and TRBJ1-4, with D perhaps matching TRBD1 (5 bases). The CDR3 has 14 residues. Trimming took 1 base from V and 10 from J, leaving 16 bases between them. Germline values: CDR1 GTSNPN, CDR2 SVGIG (reference sequence). CDR3 in amino acids: CAWSATRRGGKLFF. The CDR3 DNA is TGTGCCTGGAGTGCCACCAGGAGGGGAGGAAAACTGTTTTTT.

The chain employs TRBV9 and TRBJ2-3, with D perhaps TRBD2 (6 bases). The germline gives CDR1 SGDLS, CDR2 YYNGEE. This CDR3 spans 13 amino acids. V dropped 1 base and J dropped 6 bases, with 9 bases sitting between them. Here the CDR3 reads CASSVKREDTQYF. In DNA form, the CDR3 reads TGTGCCAGCAGCGTAAAACGGGAGGATACGCAGTATTTT.

The gene calls are TRBV12-3 or TRBV12-4 and TRBJ1-1; D possibly corresponds to TRBD1 (5 bases). The CDR3 runs to 13 residues. V was clipped by 10 bases and J by 1 base, with 13 bases between them. The CDR3 bases are TGTGCCACTAGGGTGGGGCAGAACACTGAAGCTTTCTTT. Its protein product is CATRVGQNTEAFF.

The rearrangement joins TRBV6-5 to TRBJ2-7; D might be TRBD2 (5 bases). V was cut by 7 bases and J by 3 bases, with 16 bases left in between. Germline assignment: CDR1 MNHEY and CDR2 SVGAGI. This CDR3 contains 14 residues. As DNA, the CDR3 is TGTGCCAGCATGATAAGACGGGATTTCTACGAGCAGTACTTC. Translating it yields CASMIRRDFYEQYF.

The chain links TRBV27 to TRBJ2-7, with 10 bases lining up with TRBD1. CDR1 is MNHEY and CDR2 is SMNVEV in the germline V gene (reference sequence). The CDR3 contains 16 residues. The J segment lost 6 bases and the V segment lost 8 bases, leaving 16 bases of the junction unmatched. The CDR3 sequence: CASLSLSGTGVSEQYF. DNA of the CDR3: TGTGCCAGCCTATCCCTCTCCGGGACAGGGGTCTCCGAGCAGTACTTC.

CDR3 coding DNA: TGTGCCAGCAGTGGACGAGGTGGGCGGGGGACTAAAGAGACCCAGTACTTC. Protein product: CASSGRGGRGTKETQYF. The rearrangement joins TRBV6-1 to TRBJ2-5, with 7 nucleotides matching TRBD2. Looked up from germline, CDR1 is MNHNS and CDR2 is SASEGT. CDR3 size: 17 residues. The V and J ends lost 4 bases and 3 bases, in that order; junction bases with no gene match: 14.

V usage is TRBV29-1 and J usage is TRBJ2-1, with 8 nucleotides matching TRBD1. Trimming took 7 bases from V and 0 from J; bases not matched to a gene: 5. Germline V gene sequence: CDR1 SQVTM, CDR2 ANQGSEA. The length of the CDR3 is 14 residues. CDR3 sequence (DNA): TGCAGCGGGGGACAGGCCAGCTCCTACAATGAGCAGTTCTTC. Protein product: CSGGQASSYNEQFF.

This chain connects TRBV5-8 to TRBJ2-5, with 12 bases that match TRBD1. The germline V gene encodes CDR1 SGHTS and CDR2 YDEGEE. The CDR3 is 16 amino acids. V was clipped by 4 bases and J by 3 bases; unmatched bases: 7. The CDR3 loop reads CASSPGTGGPEETQYF. CDR3 bases: TGTGCCAGCAGCCCGGGGACAGGGGGCCCCGAAGAGACCCAGTACTTC.

There are a few counts of this clone. The chain has TRBV6-6 and TRBJ2-1; 10 bases align to TRBD2. The germline CDR1 and CDR2 sequences are MNHNY and SVGAGI (reference sequence). V trimming: 5 bases; J trimming: 1 base; junction bases outside the gene matches: 11. CDR3 size: 18 residues. CDR3 in DNA: TGTGCCAGCAGTCGGCAAAGTATAGCGGGGGGTTCCTACAATGAGCAGTTCTTC. It translates to CASSRQSIAGGSYNEQFF.

This clone came up once. The chain links TRBV29-1 to TRBJ1-2; D not certain. Germline CDR1 reads SQVTM; CDR2 reads ANQGSEA. Trimming left V 7 bases short and J 7 bases short, with 22 bases between. CDR3 length: 14 amino acids. The CDR3 nucleotides read TGCAGCGCAGAAGTTGGGCGGGAGGTCTCTGGCTACACCTTC. Protein sequence: CSAEVGREVSGYTF.